What follows is one T cell receptor beta chain and its context. What it binds is not known. Samples came from healthy bone marrow donors. This CDR3 spans 8 amino acids. Germline CDR1 SGHRS, CDR2 YFSETQ. Trimming pared 10 bases from V and 8 bases from J, leaving 4 bases between. The sample originates from a study of cytomegalovirus exposure and HLA in healthy donors. General study findings and limits: According to an earlier analysis, most TCR beta V segments yielded productive rearrangements about 87% or about 30% of the time. Roughly uniform sequencing depth across donors was assumed, possibly incorrectly.

Researchers ran the PCR with 60 Vbeta and 13 Jbeta primers. Clones were sequenced by immunoSEQ multiplex PCR, and TCRdb holds only the in-frame ones, with some missing. This table has over 200,000 clones, 60% to 80% appearing once. Sample: PBMCs. This chain uses TRBV5-1 with TRBJ2-1; D is ambiguous. The origin of this receptor is a male donor in good health and CMV-seronegative. CDR3 sequence (DNA): TGCGCCGCGGATGAGCAGTTCTTC. Protein product: CAADEQFF.